These T cell receptor beta chains were read from a single sample in a study of CD8+CD57+ T cells in acquired aplastic anemia. TCRdb independently ran MiXCR on the reads; one entry per CDR3 protein. The sample includes fewer than 200,000 distinct CDR3 sequences, under 55% of them seen just once. Sequencing input: sorted CD4+, CD8+, or CD8+CD57+ T cells (not recorded which) from PBMCs. The receptors come from a human donor with aplastic anemia. Each CDR3 is given with its conserved first and last residue. D genes are given only for firm matches.

d_gene: TRBD1; v_gene: TRBV13; j_gene: TRBJ2-7; CDR3aa: CASSLVGTGGSLYGYEQYF
d_gene: -; v_gene: TRBV7-9; j_gene: TRBJ2-7; CDR3aa: CASSQSSYEQYF
d_gene: -; v_gene: TRBV7-3; j_gene: TRBJ2-1; CDR3aa: CASSLWGGDNEQFF
d_gene: TRBD1; v_gene: TRBV2; j_gene: TRBJ2-7; CDR3aa: CASTATGTAFYEQYF
d_gene: TRBD1; v_gene: TRBV4-2; j_gene: TRBJ1-2; CDR3aa: CASSQRGTGWTGKDYGYTF
d_gene: TRBD2; v_gene: TRBV24-1; j_gene: TRBJ2-1; CDR3aa: CATDSSGQSSYNEQFF
d_gene: TRBD1; v_gene: TRBV19; j_gene: TRBJ1-1; CDR3aa: CASSRDRGDTEAFF
d_gene: -; v_gene: TRBV10-3; j_gene: TRBJ1-2; CDR3aa: CAISVGTGSNYGHIF
d_gene: -; v_gene: TRBV2; j_gene: TRBJ1-5; CDR3aa: CASSENTKSNQPQHF
d_gene: TRBD1; v_gene: TRBV5-4; j_gene: TRBJ2-1; CDR3aa: CASSMGQTNEQFF
d_gene: TRBD1; v_gene: TRBV20-1; j_gene: TRBJ1-2; CDR3aa: CSAPSWTGDYGYTF
d_gene: -; v_gene: TRBV15; j_gene: TRBJ1-2; CDR3aa: CATSSLPGLNGYTF
d_gene: -; v_gene: TRBV6-4; j_gene: TRBJ2-3; CDR3aa: CASSDDPSSTDTQYF
d_gene: -; v_gene: TRBV10-1; j_gene: TRBJ1-5; CDR3aa: CASKKSGQWKDQPQHF
d_gene: TRBD1; v_gene: TRBV20-1; j_gene: TRBJ2-7; CDR3aa: CSARGKTYEQYF
d_gene: -; v_gene: TRBV19; j_gene: TRBJ1-2; CDR3aa: CASSIGMNRIFGPYGYTF
d_gene: -; v_gene: TRBV5-1; j_gene: TRBJ1-6; CDR3aa: CASSLDGGENSPLHF
d_gene: -; v_gene: TRBV20-1; j_gene: TRBJ1-1; CDR3aa: CSAPAKNTEAFF
d_gene: -; v_gene: TRBV29-1; j_gene: TRBJ2-5; CDR3aa: CSVDRRGAAQYF
d_gene: -; v_gene: TRBV5-4; j_gene: TRBJ2-7; CDR3aa: CASSNNAGIRGHEQYF
d_gene: TRBD2; v_gene: TRBV11-1; j_gene: TRBJ2-3; CDR3aa: CASSLGGRGVQDTQYF
d_gene: -; v_gene: TRBV10-2; j_gene: TRBJ1-1; CDR3aa: CASRYRQATPPREAFF
d_gene: TRBD1; v_gene: TRBV20-1; j_gene: TRBJ2-7; CDR3aa: CSAPTGTGTYEQYF
d_gene: -; v_gene: TRBV18; j_gene: TRBJ1-1; CDR3aa: CASSPKQGNTEAFF
d_gene: TRBD1; v_gene: TRBV25-1; j_gene: TRBJ2-7; CDR3aa: CASIRGEGQGVGEQYF
d_gene: -; v_gene: TRBV10-3; j_gene: TRBJ1-3; CDR3aa: CAISATGTNYGNTIYF
d_gene: -; v_gene: TRBV7-8; j_gene: TRBJ2-5; CDR3aa: CASIRRNQETQYF
d_gene: -; v_gene: TRBV25-1; j_gene: TRBJ1-2; CDR3aa: CASSPDRYYYGYTF
d_gene: -; v_gene: TRBV5-1; j_gene: TRBJ2-5; CDR3aa: CASSFASLSAETQYF
d_gene: -; v_gene: TRBV7-9; j_gene: TRBJ1-1; CDR3aa: CASSSLYGYTEAFF
d_gene: -; v_gene: TRBV7-8; j_gene: TRBJ1-3; CDR3aa: CVSSGQQGNTIYF
d_gene: -; v_gene: TRBV19; j_gene: TRBJ2-2; CDR3aa: CASSMRAGELFF
d_gene: TRBD2; v_gene: TRBV5-1; j_gene: TRBJ2-5; CDR3aa: CASSLKASGTGETQYF
d_gene: -; v_gene: TRBV27; j_gene: TRBJ2-3; CDR3aa: CASSPGWGKASTDTQYF
d_gene: -; v_gene: TRBV7-8; j_gene: TRBJ1-1; CDR3aa: CASSSSGTPPTEAFF
d_gene: -; v_gene: TRBV19; j_gene: TRBJ2-3; CDR3aa: CASSFAGIGTDTQYF
d_gene: -; v_gene: TRBV7-3; j_gene: TRBJ2-2; CDR3aa: CASSQRGGANTGELFF
d_gene: -; v_gene: TRBV15; j_gene: TRBJ2-2; CDR3aa: CATSRDVGASGELFF
d_gene: -; v_gene: TRBV6-6; j_gene: TRBJ2-5; CDR3aa: CASTPRGAGGGETQYF
d_gene: TRBD1; v_gene: TRBV6-2/TRBV6-3; j_gene: TRBJ1-1; CDR3aa: CASTGTGDTEAFF
d_gene: -; v_gene: TRBV5-6; j_gene: TRBJ2-2; CDR3aa: CASRGFANTGELFF
d_gene: -; v_gene: TRBV5-1; j_gene: TRBJ2-7; CDR3aa: CASGELPEYEQYF
d_gene: -; v_gene: TRBV2; j_gene: TRBJ2-7; CDR3aa: CASRTGYYEQYF
d_gene: -; v_gene: TRBV10-3; j_gene: TRBJ1-2; CDR3aa: CATAGTGFDGYTF
d_gene: TRBD1; v_gene: TRBV20-1; j_gene: TRBJ1-1; CDR3aa: CSGPRDRVDTEAFF
d_gene: -; v_gene: TRBV5-6; j_gene: TRBJ2-7; CDR3aa: CASSSSGVGSYEQYF
d_gene: TRBD2; v_gene: TRBV10-3; j_gene: TRBJ2-3; CDR3aa: CASSLAGGLDTQYF
d_gene: -; v_gene: TRBV29-1; j_gene: TRBJ2-7; CDR3aa: CSVARGHRSGYEQYF